Presented here are 27 T cell receptor beta chains from one specimen sequenced in a study of blood T cell repertoires in COVID-19 (TCRdb year 2020). Library preparation employed the immunoSEQ multiplex PCR assay. TCRdb took this table from immuneACCESS and kept in-frame rearrangements with V and J called. Such tables lack part of the clones; where checked against another copy, unresolved V genes explain under half of the gap, and the rest is unexplained. Counted in this sample were fewer than 80,000 clones; roughly 80% of them appeared once. The ten largest clones take up 10% to 15% of the sample. Sequenced input: peripheral blood. Source of these receptors: a man aged 50-59 years with COVID-19, enrolled during active disease.

The V and J genes are TRBV10-3 and TRBJ1-4, with 8 bases that match TRBD1. Per germline, CDR1 ENHRY and CDR2 SYGVKD. Trimming at V came to 0 bases and at J to 7 bases, leaving 16 bases not matched to a gene. The CDR3 covers 19 residues. CDR3 nucleotides: TGTGCCATCAGTGAGTCTCGGGTTAGGACAGGGACTTTTTTTGAAAAACTGTTTTTT. Encoded protein: CAISESRVRTGTFFEKLFF.

The rearrangement links TRBV4-1 to TRBJ1-6, with D possibly matching TRBD1 (6 bases). The CDR3 is 16 amino acids. The germline V and J ends were trimmed by 0 bases and 7 bases, with 13 bases remaining between them. Germline lookup yields CDR1 MGHRA and CDR2 YSYEKL. CDR3 in amino acids: CASSQDDRTVNSPLHF. As DNA, the CDR3 is TGCGCCAGCAGCCAAGATGATAGGACAGTGAATTCACCCCTCCACTTT.

The V gene is TRBV6-6, the J gene TRBJ1-1; no clear D gene. The germline V gene encodes CDR1 MNHNY and CDR2 SVGAGI (reference sequence). Deletions cut 7 bases from V and 2 bases from J, with 14 bases between. This CDR3 is 14 amino acids long. CDR3 in DNA: TGTGCCAGCATCCCCGGGAATATAAACACTGAAGCTTTCTTT. Its protein is CASIPGNINTEAFF.

This clone was picked up one time. This chain links TRBV18 with TRBJ2-7; D is perhaps TRBD2 (6 bases). Trimming left V 7 bases short and J 3 bases short, with 22 bases between. The germline CDR1 and CDR2 sequences are KGHSH and LQKENI. The CDR3 is 16 residues long. The CDR3 DNA sequence: TGTGCCAGCTTAGGGGCGGGGCTGGTCGCTATCTACGAGCAGTACTTC. Its translation: CASLGAGLVAIYEQYF.

V usage is TRBV7-3 and J usage is TRBJ1-6; D is ambiguous. The CDR3 contains 17 residues. The germline V gene encodes CDR1 SGHTA and CDR2 FQGTGA. The ends were cut back, 4 bases at V and 2 bases at J, with 15 bases in the middle. The CDR3 bases are TGTGCCAGCAGCTCGACCGGCGAGGGCGCCTATAATTCACCCCTCCACTTT. It yields the protein CASSSTGEGAYNSPLHF.

This chain's CDR3 is CASSLGGLTTDTQYF. DNA for the CDR3: TGCGCCAGCAGCTTAGGGGGCCTAACCACAGATACGCAGTATTTT. The chain is built from TRBV5-1 and TRBJ2-3, with 7 nucleotides matching TRBD1. Trimming removed 2 bases from V and 2 bases from J; junction bases left unmatched: 5. The CDR3 runs 15 residues. Germline CDR1 SGHRS, CDR2 YFSETQ. The full variable domain, completed using reference TRBV5-1 and TRBJ2-3, is KAGVTQTPRYLIKTRGQQVTLSCSPISGHRSVSWYQQTPGQGLQFLFEYFSETQRNKGNFPGRFSGRQFSNSRSEMNVSTLELGDSALYLCASSLGGLTTDTQYFGPGTRLTVL.

The V gene is TRBV6-2 or TRBV6-3, the J gene TRBJ1-2; D remains unclear. The V end was cut by 0 bases, the J end by 13 bases, with 12 bases between. Germline loops: CDR1 MNHEY, CDR2 SVGEGT. The CDR3 contains 12 residues. The CDR3 spells CASSYSRGPGTF. DNA for the CDR3: TGTGCCAGCAGTTACTCAAGAGGCCCGGGCACCTTC.

This clone was seen a handful of times. This chain connects TRBV4-1 to TRBJ1-3, with D perhaps TRBD1 (5 bases). The CDR3 covers 18 residues. V lost 4 bases, J lost 0 bases, and 19 bases lay in between. CDR1 and CDR2 (germline): MGHRA, YSYEKL. The CDR3 region is CASSLHPPDSSSGNTIYF. Here the CDR3 DNA reads TGCGCCAGCAGCCTCCATCCCCCCGACAGCTCCTCTGGAAACACCATATATTTT.

This chain connects TRBV11-2 to TRBJ2-5; TRBD2 matches 7 bases. J gave up 5 bases and V 1 base, and 10 bases lay outside the gene matches. The CDR3 is made up of 16 amino acids. Germline V gives CDR1 SGHAT, CDR2 FQNNGV. CDR3 coding DNA: TGTGCCAGCAGCTTAGTTCAGCGGGGCCTGGGGGAGACCCAGTACTTC. It yields the protein CASSLVQRGLGETQYF.

The chain links TRBV7-9 to TRBJ2-7; D unresolved. The CDR3 runs 14 residues. Germline V gene sequence: CDR1 SEHNR, CDR2 FQNEAQ (reference sequence). The V end was cut by 4 bases, the J end by 0 bases, with 10 bases between. The CDR3 nucleotides read TGTGCCAGCAGCTCCAGACAATACTCCTACGAGCAGTACTTC. Residues: CASSSRQYSYEQYF.

This clone was observed a handful of times. The genes are TRBV18 and TRBJ2-5; 8 nucleotides align to TRBD2. Per the germline V gene, CDR1 is KGHSH and CDR2 is LQKENI. The CDR3 contains 14 residues. Losses at the gene ends were 0 bases for V and 4 bases for J; bases not matched to a gene: 1. The CDR3 reads CASSPPSGGETQYF. In DNA form, the CDR3 reads TGTGCCAGCTCACCACCAAGCGGGGGAGAGACCCAGTACTTC.

The chain carries TRBV5-5 and TRBJ2-5; D may be TRBD1 (5 bases). The CDR3 totals 15 residues. V was shortened by 2 bases and J by 7 bases, with 18 bases between the two germline ends. Germline V gene lookup returns CDR1 SGHKS and CDR2 YYEKEE (reference sequence). Here the CDR3 reads CASSLWAGSRGTQYF. Here the CDR3 DNA reads TGTGCCAGCAGCTTATGGGCAGGGTCAAGAGGGACCCAGTACTTC.

The V gene is TRBV30, the J gene TRBJ1-5, with D possibly matching TRBD1 (5 bases). Per the germline V gene, CDR1 is GTSNPN and CDR2 is SVGIG (reference sequence). The V end lost 0 bases, the J end lost 5 bases, and 8 bases lay between the germline ends. The CDR3 sequence is 13 residues long. The CDR3 region is CAWSVSRDQPQHF. As DNA, the CDR3 is TGTGCCTGGAGTGTAAGCAGGGATCAGCCCCAGCATTTT.

The chain carries TRBV29-1 and TRBJ1-2; D unresolved. V lost 4 bases and J lost 2, with 5 bases in between. This CDR3 has 11 amino acids. Germline V CDR1 and CDR2: SQVTM, ANQGSEA. CDR3 loop: CSVGGNYGYTF. CDR3 coding DNA: TGCAGCGTTGGAGGAAACTATGGCTACACCTTC.

The chain employs TRBV30 and TRBJ2-1; D not certain. The CDR3 is 15 residues long. The V gene lost 0 bases and the J gene lost 4 bases, with 13 bases spanning the gap. CDR1 and CDR2 (germline): GTSNPN, SVGIG (reference sequence). CDR3 in amino acids: CAWSVEAAPYNEQFF. DNA of the CDR3: TGTGCCTGGAGTGTAGAGGCTGCCCCGTACAATGAGCAGTTCTTC.

CDR3 amino acids: CAWSRTAPNTEAFF. The CDR3 DNA reads TGTGCCTGGAGTAGAACTGCTCCGAACACTGAAGCTTTCTTT. J is TRBJ1-1 and V is TRBV30; D unresolved. Trimming left V 2 bases short and J 1 base short, with 11 bases between. CDR3 length: 14 residues. Germline V gives CDR1 GTSNPN, CDR2 SVGIG (reference sequence).

V usage is TRBV27 and J usage is TRBJ1-5; no firm D call. The germline V gene has CDR1 MNHEY and CDR2 SMNVEV (reference sequence). The CDR3 contains 18 residues. V dropped 2 bases and J dropped 2 bases, with 19 bases sitting between them. The CDR3 region is CASSLKPYVLRGNQPQHF. The CDR3 DNA reads as TGTGCCAGCAGTTTAAAGCCATACGTGTTACGGGGCAATCAGCCCCAGCATTTT.

The chain employs TRBV6-6 and TRBJ2-5; D gene unclear. The germline CDR1 and CDR2 sequences are MNHNY and SVGAGI (reference sequence). The CDR3 has 15 residues. V lost 5 bases, J lost 2 bases, and 15 bases lay in between. CDR3 amino acids: CASSPGFLTQETQYF. The CDR3 nucleotides read TGTGCCAGCAGTCCCGGGTTTCTGACGCAAGAGACCCAGTACTTC.

This chain links TRBV19 with TRBJ1-4, with TRBD1 identical over 7 bases. The germline CDR1 and CDR2 sequences are LNHDA and SQIVND (reference sequence). V was pared by 5 bases and J by 7 bases, with 7 bases of the junction left unmatched. The CDR3 totals 14 residues. The CDR3 spells CASSGTVPGEKLFF. In DNA form, the CDR3 reads TGTGCCAGTAGTGGGACAGTTCCGGGTGAAAAACTGTTTTTT.

The chain has TRBV30 and TRBJ1-6, with D perhaps TRBD1 (6 bases). Deletions cut 1 base from V and 10 bases from J, with 11 bases between. The CDR3 has 13 amino acids. Per germline, CDR1 GTSNPN and CDR2 SVGIG (reference sequence). The CDR3 DNA reads as TGTGCCTGGAGTGGCGGGGGCTTATCACCCCTCCACTTT. Encoded protein: CAWSGGGLSPLHF. The full variable domain, completed using reference TRBV30 and TRBJ1-6, is SQTIHQWPATLVQPVGSPLSLECTVEGTSNPNLYWYRQAAGRGLQLLFYSVGIGQISSEVPQNLSASRPQDRQFILSSKKLLLSDSGFYLCAWSGGGLSPLHFGNGTRLTVT.

The genes are TRBV6-4 and TRBJ2-5; a weak D match, TRBD1 (6 bases). From germline, CDR1 is MRHNA and CDR2 SNTAGT. This CDR3 has 14 residues. Deletions cut 8 bases from V and 2 bases from J, with 15 bases between. The DNA of the CDR3 is TGTGCCAGCGACCACAGGGTAGGACAAGAGACCCAGTACTTC. Translating gives CASDHRVGQETQYF.

V is TRBV29-1 and J is TRBJ2-6; D possibly corresponds to TRBD2 (5 bases). CDR1 and CDR2 (germline): SQVTM, ANQGSEA. The germline V and J ends were trimmed by 6 bases and 4 bases, with 13 bases remaining between them. The CDR3 sequence is 14 residues long. The CDR3 DNA follows: TGCAGCGTCGTCGGGGTGTCCGGGGCCAACGTCCTGACTTTC. Translation gives CSVVGVSGANVLTF.

For the CDR3, the DNA is TGCGCCAGCAGCTTGGGGGAACAGGGTCTTGGTGAAGCTTTCTTT. Amino acids: CASSLGEQGLGEAFF. The chain uses TRBV5-1 and TRBJ1-1, with a tentative D call TRBD1 (6 bases). The V and J ends lost 0 bases and 7 bases respectively, with 16 bases between them. CDR1 is SGHRS and CDR2 is YFSETQ in the germline V gene. The CDR3 has 15 residues.

The chain links TRBV2 to TRBJ2-7; tentatively, D is TRBD1 (6 bases). CDR3 length equals 15 residues. V gave up 8 bases and J gave up 3 bases, with 20 bases separating them. CDR1 SNHLY and CDR2 FYNNEI come from the germline V gene. As DNA, the CDR3 is TGTGCCAGCGGATTCGACAGGCGGCAGGGCTACGAGCAGTACTTC. Protein: CASGFDRRQGYEQYF.

This clone was seen once. The chain recombines TRBV4-2 with TRBJ1-1, with 7 bases identical to TRBD1. V dropped 5 bases and J dropped 5; count of bases not matched to a gene: 14. This CDR3 spans 16 amino acids. CDR1 LGHNA and CDR2 YNFKEQ come from the germline V gene. The CDR3 DNA follows: TGTGCCAGCAGCAGATCCCCAACAGGGGAACCTACTGAAGCTTTCTTT. This encodes CASSRSPTGEPTEAFF.

The sample holds one count of this clone. The gene calls are TRBV28 and TRBJ2-7; D may be TRBD2 (6 bases). Trimming left V 8 bases short and J 1 base short, with 18 bases between. Per the germline V gene, CDR1 is MDHEN and CDR2 is SYDVKM. This CDR3 contains 15 residues. The CDR3 loop reads CASGSGGDDSYEQYF. The CDR3 coding sequence is TGTGCCAGCGGCTCCGGCGGGGACGATTCCTACGAGCAGTACTTC. Full variable domain (missing parts from reference TRBV28 and TRBJ2-7): DVKVTQSSRYLVKRTGEKVFLECVQDMDHENMFWYRQDPGLGLRLIYFSYDVKMKEKGDIPEGYSVSREKKERFSLILESASTNQTSMYLCASGSGGDDSYEQYFGPGTRLTVT.

The rearrangement joins TRBV6-4 to TRBJ1-1; tentatively, D is TRBD1 (5 bases). V was clipped by 5 bases and J by 1 base, with 14 bases between them. The CDR3 runs to 15 residues. The germline V gene has CDR1 MRHNA and CDR2 SNTAGT. This CDR3 is CASSPQGGSNTEAFF. CDR3 sequence (DNA): TGTGCCAGCAGTCCTCAGGGTGGGTCGAACACTGAAGCTTTCTTT.